These T cell receptor beta chains were read from a single sample in a study of shared clonotypes between healthy human individuals. Here immunoSEQ multiplex PCR was the method, and the copy in TCRdb shows in-frame clones only, minus some. The table lists approximately 940,000 clones, about three quarters of them singletons. Source material: memory CD4+ T cells sorted from blood. The receptors were sampled from a man younger than 35 in good health. Both conserved end residues are part of each CDR3. D genes are given only for firm matches. Clone size appears in some rows only: once, few, many, or a class for an expanded clone.

clone size	V gene	J gene	D gene	CDR3 protein	CDR3 DNA
once	TRBV5-1	TRBJ2-3	NA	CASSGGLSHTDTQYF	TGCGCCAGCAGCGGGGGACTTTCCCACACAGATACGCAGTATTTT
NA	TRBV7-2	TRBJ1-4	NA	CASSLGWGATNEKLFF	TGTGCCAGCAGCTTAGGGTGGGGGGCAACTAATGAAAAACTGTTTTTT
NA	TRBV6-5	TRBJ1-3	NA	CASTENYSGNTIYF	TGTGCCAGCACCGAGAATTACTCTGGAAACACCATATATTTT
NA	TRBV29-1	TRBJ2-1	NA	CSVVRGNSYNEQFF	TGCAGCGTTGTACGGGGGAACTCCTACAATGAGCAGTTCTTC
NA	TRBV6-6	TRBJ1-2	NA	CASSPNLVYGYTF	TGTGCCAGCAGTCCGAATCTAGTCTATGGCTACACCTTC
NA	TRBV6-1	TRBJ1-5	TRBD1	CASSEDRGVQPQHF	TGTGCCAGCAGTGAAGACAGGGGAGTTCAGCCCCAGCATTTT
NA	TRBV7-2	TRBJ2-7	NA	CASSLGGGYEQYF	TGTGCCAGCAGCTTAGGTGGAGGTTACGAGCAGTACTTC
NA	TRBV18	TRBJ1-6	NA	CASSPQGDSPLHF	TGTGCCAGCTCACCCCAGGGAGATTCACCCCTCCACTTT
NA	TRBV10-3	TRBJ1-5	NA	CAISGTDSNQPQHF	TGTGCCATCAGTGGAACAGATAGCAATCAGCCCCAGCATTTT
NA	TRBV2	TRBJ2-3	NA	CASVYGTDTQYF	TGTGCCAGCGTATATGGCACAGATACGCAGTATTTT
NA	TRBV28	TRBJ1-2	TRBD1	CASSKPGGKYGYTF	TGTGCCAGCAGTAAGCCAGGGGGAAAATATGGCTACACCTTC
NA	TRBV27	TRBJ1-5	TRBD1	CASSFGQATQPQHF	TGTGCCAGCAGTTTCGGACAGGCAACTCAGCCCCAGCATTTT
NA	TRBV6-4	TRBJ2-3	NA	CASSVTFRDTQYF	TGTGCCAGCAGTGTAACTTTCCGGGATACGCAGTATTTT
NA	TRBV7-2	TRBJ1-2	NA	CASSISGTEANGYTF	TGTGCCAGCAGCATATCCGGGACGGAAGCGAATGGCTACACCTTC
NA	TRBV6-1	TRBJ2-7	NA	CASSAEGVWDKSYEQYF	TGTGCCAGCAGTGCAGAGGGGGTTTGGGACAAGTCCTACGAGCAGTACTTC
NA	TRBV4-3	TRBJ2-7	NA	CASSQDRGAFYEQYF	TGCGCCAGCAGCCAAGATAGAGGCGCGTTCTACGAGCAGTACTTC
few	TRBV6-1	TRBJ2-3	TRBD2	CASSEYGGGNTDTQYF	TGTGCCAGCAGTGAATATGGGGGGGGTAACACAGATACGCAGTATTTT
many	TRBV5-6	TRBJ2-1	NA	CASSLDSRPYNEQFF	TGTGCCAGCAGCTTGGACAGCCGCCCCTACAATGAGCAGTTCTTC
NA	TRBV18	TRBJ2-3	NA	CASSQWKDTQYF	TGTGCCAGCTCCCAGTGGAAAGATACGCAGTATTTT
NA	TRBV27	TRBJ1-4	TRBD1	CASRLGQGNEKLFF	TGTGCCAGCAGACTGGGACAGGGTAATGAAAAACTGTTTTTT
NA	TRBV30	TRBJ2-5	NA	CAWSESAETQYF	TGTGCCTGGAGTGAATCTGCAGAGACCCAGTACTTC
NA	TRBV5-1	TRBJ1-1	TRBD1	CASSLQGGGTEAFF	TGCGCCAGCAGCTTGCAGGGGGGAGGCACTGAAGCTTTCTTT
NA	TRBV30	TRBJ2-2	NA	CAWSTGAGKTGELFF	TGTGCCTGGAGTACCGGGGCAGGGAAAACCGGGGAGCTGTTTTTT
NA	TRBV28	TRBJ1-3	NA	CASSPRARGTLRNTIYF	TGTGCCAGCAGTCCCAGGGCCCGGGGCACTCTAAGAAACACCATATATTTT
NA	TRBV28	TRBJ1-4	TRBD1	CASSSADRVGEKLFF	TGTGCCAGCAGTTCCGCGGACAGGGTGGGTGAAAAACTGTTTTTT
NA	TRBV27	TRBJ2-3	NA	CASRTAGFGTDTQYF	TGTGCCAGCAGGACAGCGGGCTTCGGCACAGATACGCAGTATTTT
NA	TRBV30	TRBJ1-5	TRBD1	CALDRGLGGNQPQHF	TGTGCCTTGGACAGGGGGCTTGGTGGCAATCAGCCCCAGCATTTT
NA	TRBV19	TRBJ1-1	TRBD1	CASRGTGGRTEAFF	TGTGCCAGTAGAGGGACAGGGGGGCGTACTGAAGCTTTCTTT
NA	TRBV5-1	TRBJ1-2	TRBD1	CASSPGPGQTYGYTF	TGCGCCAGCAGCCCCGGACCGGGACAGACCTATGGCTACACCTTC
NA	TRBV4-3	TRBJ1-5	TRBD1	CASSQERDRGQPQHF	TGCGCCAGCAGCCAAGAAAGGGACAGGGGTCAGCCCCAGCATTTT
NA	TRBV5-6	TRBJ1-6	NA	CASSSHTIGSYNSPLHF	TGTGCCAGCAGCTCCCATACGATTGGGTCCTATAATTCACCCCTCCACTTT